These 4 T cell receptor beta chains originate from one sample sequenced in a study of shared T cell receptors in the human thymus. This table comes from immunoSEQ multiplex PCR, and its TCRdb copy is limited to in-frame clones, with some not included. The sample has approximately 490,000 clones, approximately 78% seen once; the top ten hold roughly 0.013%. This sample also belongs to another study, concerning human thymus T cells.

Input material: thymocytes. The origin of the receptors is a boy in the first two years of life with a congenital heart defect.

Notes on this clone: Germline and junction disagree at one end, which may indicate a read error. The chain employs TRBV2 and TRBJ1-2; TRBD1 is a possible D gene (5 bases). From germline, CDR1 is SNHLY and CDR2 FYNNEI. The CDR3 runs 9 residues. CDR3 bases: TGTGCCAGCCAGGACACCGACCCCTTC. Amino acid sequence: CASQDTDPF.

CDR3 in DNA: TGTGCCAGCAGCTTAGGAGGGTTTAGCCAGCCCCAGCATTTT. Translating it yields CASSLGGFSQPQHF. The chain joins TRBV5-5 to TRBJ1-5, with D uncertain. The ends were cut back, 2 bases at V and 7 bases at J, with 13 bases in the middle. CDR1 and CDR2 from the germline V gene are SGHKS and YYEKEE (reference sequence). The CDR3 sequence is 14 residues long.

The rearrangement uses TRBV30 and TRBJ2-4; D is possibly TRBD1 (5 bases). In germline, CDR1 is GTSNPN, CDR2 SVGIG (reference sequence). The CDR3 runs to 19 residues. Trimming pared 0 bases from V and 3 bases from J, leaving 24 bases between. CDR3 loop: CAWSVHGAAADVDKNIQYF. In nucleotides, the CDR3 is TGTGCCTGGAGTGTACATGGGGCAGCCGCAGACGTTGACAAAAACATTCAGTACTTC.

V is TRBV10-3 and J is TRBJ2-7, with TRBD2 matching 14 bases. The CDR3 is 17 residues long. Germline CDR1 and CDR2: ENHRY and SYGVKD. V lost 8 bases to trimming and J lost 3 bases; unmatched junction nucleotides: 12. In DNA form, the CDR3 reads TGTGCCATCGTGCGGGGGACTAGCGGGAGTGGGTACTACGAGCAGTACTTC. Protein product: CAIVRGTSGSGYYEQYF.